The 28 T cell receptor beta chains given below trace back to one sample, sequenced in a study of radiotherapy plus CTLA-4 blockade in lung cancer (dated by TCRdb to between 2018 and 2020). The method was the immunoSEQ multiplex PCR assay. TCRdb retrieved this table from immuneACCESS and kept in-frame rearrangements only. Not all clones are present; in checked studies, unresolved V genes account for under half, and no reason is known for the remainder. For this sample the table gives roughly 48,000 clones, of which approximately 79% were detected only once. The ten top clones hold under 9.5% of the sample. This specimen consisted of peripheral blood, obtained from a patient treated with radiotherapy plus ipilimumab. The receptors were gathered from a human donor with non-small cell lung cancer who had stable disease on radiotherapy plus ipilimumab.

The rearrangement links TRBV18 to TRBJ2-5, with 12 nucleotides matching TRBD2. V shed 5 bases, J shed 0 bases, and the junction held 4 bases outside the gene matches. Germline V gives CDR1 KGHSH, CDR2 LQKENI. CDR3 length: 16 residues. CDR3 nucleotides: TGTGCCAGCTCATCACTAGCGGGGGGATACCAAGAGACCCAGTACTTC. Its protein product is CASSSLAGGYQETQYF.

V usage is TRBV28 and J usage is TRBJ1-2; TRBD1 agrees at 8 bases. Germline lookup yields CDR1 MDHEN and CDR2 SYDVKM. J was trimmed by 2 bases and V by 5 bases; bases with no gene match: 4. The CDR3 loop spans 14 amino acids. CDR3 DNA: TGTGCCAGCAGTCCCCACAGGGGGAACTATGGCTACACCTTC. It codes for CASSPHRGNYGYTF.

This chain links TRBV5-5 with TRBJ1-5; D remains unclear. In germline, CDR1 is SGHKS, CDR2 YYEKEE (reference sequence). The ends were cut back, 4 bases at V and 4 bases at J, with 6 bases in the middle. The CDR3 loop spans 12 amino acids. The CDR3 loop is CASSGLNQPQHF. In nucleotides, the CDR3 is TGTGCCAGCAGCGGATTAAATCAGCCCCAGCATTTT.

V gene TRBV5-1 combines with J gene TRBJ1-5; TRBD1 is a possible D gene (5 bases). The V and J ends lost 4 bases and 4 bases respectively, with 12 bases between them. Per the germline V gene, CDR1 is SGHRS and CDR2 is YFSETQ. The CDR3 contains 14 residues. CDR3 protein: CASSQGDQNQPQHF. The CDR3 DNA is TGCGCCAGCAGCCAAGGGGACCAAAATCAGCCCCAGCATTTT.

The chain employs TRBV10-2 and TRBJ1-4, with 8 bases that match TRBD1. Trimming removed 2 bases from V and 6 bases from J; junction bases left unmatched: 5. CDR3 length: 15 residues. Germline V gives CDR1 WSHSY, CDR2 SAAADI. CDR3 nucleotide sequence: TGCGCCAGCAGTGAGACCAGGGGGCGGGATGAAAAACTGTTTTTT. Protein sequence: CASSETRGRDEKLFF.

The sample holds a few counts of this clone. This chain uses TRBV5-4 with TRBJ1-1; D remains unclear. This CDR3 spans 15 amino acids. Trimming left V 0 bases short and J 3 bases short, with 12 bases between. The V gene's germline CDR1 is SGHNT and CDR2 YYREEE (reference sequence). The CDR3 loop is CASSLAPRQDTEAFF. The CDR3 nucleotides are TGTGCCAGCAGCTTGGCCCCTCGGCAGGACACTGAAGCTTTCTTT.

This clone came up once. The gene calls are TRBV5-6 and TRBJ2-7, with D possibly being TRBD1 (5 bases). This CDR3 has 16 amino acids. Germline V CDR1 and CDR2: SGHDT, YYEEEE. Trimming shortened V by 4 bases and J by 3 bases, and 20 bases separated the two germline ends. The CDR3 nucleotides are TGTGCCAGCAGCGGGCTTAAAGTGGCAGGGAACTACGAGCAGTACGTC. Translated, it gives CASSGLKVAGNYEQYV.

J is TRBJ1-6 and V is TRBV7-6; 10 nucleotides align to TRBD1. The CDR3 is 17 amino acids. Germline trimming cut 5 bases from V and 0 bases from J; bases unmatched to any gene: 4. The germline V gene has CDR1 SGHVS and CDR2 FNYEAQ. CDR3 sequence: CASSPGTGVSYNSPLHF. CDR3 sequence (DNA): TGTGCCAGCAGCCCCGGGACAGGGGTCTCCTATAATTCACCCCTCCACTTT.

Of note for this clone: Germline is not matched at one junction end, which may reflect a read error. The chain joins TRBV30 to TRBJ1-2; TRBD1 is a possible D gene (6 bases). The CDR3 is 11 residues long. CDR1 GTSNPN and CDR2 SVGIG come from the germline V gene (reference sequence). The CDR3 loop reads CGIGGRGGYTF. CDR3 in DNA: TGCGGAATTGGGGGGCGGGGGGGCTACACCTTC.

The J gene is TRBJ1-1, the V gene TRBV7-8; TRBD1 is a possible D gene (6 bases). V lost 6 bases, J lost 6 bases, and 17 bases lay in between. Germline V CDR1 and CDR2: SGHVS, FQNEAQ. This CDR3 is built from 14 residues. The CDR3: CASRYRESNAEAFF. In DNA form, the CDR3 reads TGTGCCAGCAGATACAGGGAGAGTAACGCTGAAGCTTTCTTT. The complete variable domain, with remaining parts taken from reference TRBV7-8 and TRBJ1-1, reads GAGVSQSPRYKVAKRGQDVALRCDPISGHVSLFWYQQALGQGPEFLTYFQNEAQLDKSGLPSDRFFAERPEGSVSTLKIQRTQQEDSAVYLCASRYRESNAEAFFGQGTRLTVV.

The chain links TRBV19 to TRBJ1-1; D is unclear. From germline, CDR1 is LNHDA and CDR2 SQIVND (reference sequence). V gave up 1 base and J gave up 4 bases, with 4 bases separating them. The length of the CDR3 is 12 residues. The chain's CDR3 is CASSIAATEAFF. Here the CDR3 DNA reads TGTGCCAGTAGTATAGCGGCCACTGAAGCTTTCTTT.

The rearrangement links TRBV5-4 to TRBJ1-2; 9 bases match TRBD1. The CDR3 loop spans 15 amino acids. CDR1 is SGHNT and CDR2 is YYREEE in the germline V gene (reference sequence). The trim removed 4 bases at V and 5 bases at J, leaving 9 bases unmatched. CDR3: CASSTGTGNIYGYTF. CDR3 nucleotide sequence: TGTGCCAGCAGCACGGGGACAGGGAATATTTATGGCTACACCTTC.

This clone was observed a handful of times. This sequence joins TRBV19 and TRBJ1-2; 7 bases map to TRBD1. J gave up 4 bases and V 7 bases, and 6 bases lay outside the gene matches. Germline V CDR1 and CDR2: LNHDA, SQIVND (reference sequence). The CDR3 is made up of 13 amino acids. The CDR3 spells CASTQDRAYGYTF. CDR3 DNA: TGTGCCAGTACTCAAGACAGGGCCTATGGCTACACCTTC.

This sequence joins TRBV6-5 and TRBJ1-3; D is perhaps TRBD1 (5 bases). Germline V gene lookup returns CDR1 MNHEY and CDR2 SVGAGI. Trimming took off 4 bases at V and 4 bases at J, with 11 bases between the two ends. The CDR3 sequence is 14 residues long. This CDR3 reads CASSSWGEGNTIYF. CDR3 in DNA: TGTGCCAGCAGTTCCTGGGGCGAAGGAAACACCATATATTTT.

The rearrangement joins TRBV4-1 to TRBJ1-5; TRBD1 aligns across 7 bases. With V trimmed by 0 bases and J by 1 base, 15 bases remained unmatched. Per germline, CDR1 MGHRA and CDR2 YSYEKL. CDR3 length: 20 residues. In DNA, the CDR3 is TGCGCCAGCAGCCAAGATTATCGACAGGGTGCATTCGTAAGCAATCAGCCCCAGCATTTT. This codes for CASSQDYRQGAFVSNQPQHF.

For the CDR3, the DNA is TGTGCCAGCAGTTTAGGTTCGACAGGGGTCGGTGAAGCTTTCTTT. Its translation is CASSLGSTGVGEAFF. The chain links TRBV28 to TRBJ1-1; 8 bases map to TRBD1. The V segment lost 2 bases and the J segment 7 bases; nucleotides outside the gene matches: 9. Germline CDR1 is MDHEN and CDR2 is SYDVKM. The CDR3 runs to 15 residues.

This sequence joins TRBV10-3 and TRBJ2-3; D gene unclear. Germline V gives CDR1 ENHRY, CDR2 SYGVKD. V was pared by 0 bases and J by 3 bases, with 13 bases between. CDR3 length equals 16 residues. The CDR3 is CAISESPSRRTDTQYF. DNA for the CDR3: TGTGCCATCAGTGAGTCGCCTTCTCGTCGTACAGATACGCAGTATTTT.

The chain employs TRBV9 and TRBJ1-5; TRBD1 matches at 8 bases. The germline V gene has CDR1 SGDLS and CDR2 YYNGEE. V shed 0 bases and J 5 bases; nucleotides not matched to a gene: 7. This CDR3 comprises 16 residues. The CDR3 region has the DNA TGTGCCAGCAGCGTAGGAGGGACAGGCGGTCATCAGCCCCAGCATTTT. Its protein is CASSVGGTGGHQPQHF. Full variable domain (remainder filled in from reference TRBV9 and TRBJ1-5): DSGVTQTPKHLITATGQRVTLRCSPRSGDLSVYWYQQSLDQGLQFLIQYYNGEERAKGNILERFSAQQFPDLHSELNLSSLELGDSALYFCASSVGGTGGHQPQHFGDGTRLSIL.

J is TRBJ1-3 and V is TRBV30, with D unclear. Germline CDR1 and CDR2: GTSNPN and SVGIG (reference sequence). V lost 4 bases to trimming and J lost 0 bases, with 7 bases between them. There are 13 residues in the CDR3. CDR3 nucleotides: TGTGCCTGGAACGGAGACTCTGGAAACACCATATATTTT. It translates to CAWNGDSGNTIYF.

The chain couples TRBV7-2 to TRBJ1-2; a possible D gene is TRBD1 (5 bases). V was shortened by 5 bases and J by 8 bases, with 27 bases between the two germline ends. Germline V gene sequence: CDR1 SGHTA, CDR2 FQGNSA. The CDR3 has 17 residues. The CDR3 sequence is CASSQQIPGGWAEGYTF. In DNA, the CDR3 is TGTGCCAGCAGCCAACAAATCCCGGGGGGGTGGGCCGAAGGCTACACCTTC.

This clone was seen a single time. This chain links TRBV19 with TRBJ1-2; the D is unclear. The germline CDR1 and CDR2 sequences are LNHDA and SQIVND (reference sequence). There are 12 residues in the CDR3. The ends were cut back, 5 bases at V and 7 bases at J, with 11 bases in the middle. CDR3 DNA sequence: TGTGCCAGTAGTCCCAACCGGGTTGGCTACACCTTC. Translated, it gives CASSPNRVGYTF. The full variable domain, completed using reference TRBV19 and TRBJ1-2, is DGGITQSPKYLFRKEGQNVTLSCEQNLNHDAMYWYRQDPGQGLRLIYYSQIVNDFQKGDIAEGYSVSREKKESFPLTVTSAQKNPTAFYLCASSPNRVGYTFGSGTRLTVV.

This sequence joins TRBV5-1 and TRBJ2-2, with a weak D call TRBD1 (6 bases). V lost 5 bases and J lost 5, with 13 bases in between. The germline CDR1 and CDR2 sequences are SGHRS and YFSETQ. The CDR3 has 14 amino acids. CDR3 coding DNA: TGCGCCAGCAGTTCAGGGGTCAGAACCGGGGAGCTGTTTTTT. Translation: CASSSGVRTGELFF.

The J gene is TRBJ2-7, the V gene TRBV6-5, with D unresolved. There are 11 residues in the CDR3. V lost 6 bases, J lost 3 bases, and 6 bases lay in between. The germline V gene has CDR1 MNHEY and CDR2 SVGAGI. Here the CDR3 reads CASRSFYEQYF. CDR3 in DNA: TGTGCCAGCAGGTCCTTCTACGAGCAGTACTTC.

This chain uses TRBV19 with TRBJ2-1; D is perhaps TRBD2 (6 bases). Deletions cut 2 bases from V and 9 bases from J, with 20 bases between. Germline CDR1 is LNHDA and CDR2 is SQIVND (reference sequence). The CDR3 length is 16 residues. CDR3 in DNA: TGTGCCAGTAGTATAAGGTTGGCTAGCGAGGTACCTGAGCAGTTCTTC. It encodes CASSIRLASEVPEQFF. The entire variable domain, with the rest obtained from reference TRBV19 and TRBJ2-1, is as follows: DGGITQSPKYLFRKEGQNVTLSCEQNLNHDAMYWYRQDPGQGLRLIYYSQIVNDFQKGDIAEGYSVSREKKESFPLTVTSAQKNPTAFYLCASSIRLASEVPEQFFGPGTRLTVL.

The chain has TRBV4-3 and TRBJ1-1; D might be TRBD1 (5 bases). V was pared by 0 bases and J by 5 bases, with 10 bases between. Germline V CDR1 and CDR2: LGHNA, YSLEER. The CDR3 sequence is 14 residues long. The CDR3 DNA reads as TGCGCCAGCAGCCAAGAGGGGGGACGGACTGAAGCTTTCTTT. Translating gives CASSQEGGRTEAFF.

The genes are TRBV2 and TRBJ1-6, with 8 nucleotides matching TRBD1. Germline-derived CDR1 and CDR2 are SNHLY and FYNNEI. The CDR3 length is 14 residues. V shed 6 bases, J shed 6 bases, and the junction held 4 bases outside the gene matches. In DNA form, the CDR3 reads TGTGCCAGCAGGGATACAGGGGGTAATTCACCCCTCCACTTT. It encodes CASRDTGGNSPLHF.

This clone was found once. The CDR3 is CASMEGGSFEQYV. CDR3 nucleotide sequence: TGTGCCAGCATGGAAGGAGGGTCATTTGAGCAGTACGTC. The chain has TRBV2 and TRBJ2-7; D perhaps matches TRBD2 (6 bases). Trimming shortened V by 7 bases and J by 7 bases, and 17 bases separated the two germline ends. The germline CDR1 and CDR2 sequences are SNHLY and FYNNEI. CDR3 size: 13 residues.

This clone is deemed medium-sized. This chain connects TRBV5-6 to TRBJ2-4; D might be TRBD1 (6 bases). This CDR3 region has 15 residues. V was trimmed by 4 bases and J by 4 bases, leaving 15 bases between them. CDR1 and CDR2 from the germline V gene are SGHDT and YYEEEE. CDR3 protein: CASSDFRDIKNIQYF. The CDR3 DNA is TGTGCCAGCAGCGACTTCCGGGACATTAAAAACATTCAGTACTTC.